This entry concerns a single T cell receptor (beta chain). The target antigen is unknown. This sample was taken from a study of CD8+CD57+ T cells in acquired aplastic anemia. CDR3 length: 16 residues. The trim removed 1 base at V and 7 bases at J, leaving 10 bases unmatched. Germline values: CDR1 LNHNV, CDR2 YYDKDF (reference sequence). Patients picked for sequencing had shown CD8+CD57+ cell expansion detected by flow cytometry. Profiles of TCR beta VDJ and CDR3 were generated from a genomic DNA template. One entry per CDR3 protein results from TCRdb running MiXCR on the reads. This table has about 20,000 distinct CDR3 sequences, roughly 43% appearing once. Broader study findings: Lower diversity marked CD8+CD57+ cells in patients, relative to total CD4+ and CD8+ pools.

The TCR sequence derives from a human donor with aplastic anemia. Specimen: CD8+CD57+ T cells sorted from PBMCs. Described subset: bead-enriched CD8+CD57+ effector memory T cells from SAA patients. The chain is built from TRBV15 and TRBJ2-1; 7 nucleotides agree with TRBD1. The CDR3 sequence: CATSRVAGGLYNEQFF. The CDR3 coding sequence is TGTGCCACCAGCAGAGTGGCAGGGGGTCTTTATAATGAGCAGTTCTTC.